The 16 T cell receptor beta chains below come from one sample, sequenced in a study of T cell responses to AZD1222 COVID-19 vaccine. Clones were read by immunoSEQ multiplex PCR, and TCRdb kept only the in-frame ones, dropping some. The sample yields 86,000 or so clones, approximately 86% seen once. Sample: peripheral blood, taken 28 days after the second AZD1222 dose. These receptors originate from an adult who received the AZD1222 COVID-19 vaccine.

The chain carries TRBV5-4 and TRBJ2-7; D is unclear. The V end was cut by 2 bases, the J end by 8 bases, with 11 bases between. The germline gives CDR1 SGHNT, CDR2 YYREEE (reference sequence). CDR3 length: 12 amino acids. The CDR3 spells CASSLQLGKQYF. CDR3 coding DNA: TGTGCCAGCAGCTTACAGCTCGGAAAGCAGTACTTC. The whole variable domain, remainder taken from reference TRBV5-4 and TRBJ2-7, is ETGVTQSPTHLIKTRGQQVTLRCSSQSGHNTVSWYQQALGQGPQFIFQYYREEENGRGNFPPRFSGLQFPNYSSELNVNALELDDSALYLCASSLQLGKQYFGPGTRLTVT.

V is TRBV18 and J is TRBJ2-7, with D unresolved. This CDR3 has 11 amino acids. Trimming stripped 6 bases from V and 6 bases from J, with 9 bases between. Looked up from germline, CDR1 is KGHSH and CDR2 is LQKENI. The CDR3 DNA follows: TGTGCCAGCTCGGCGGCCGGCGAGCAGTACTTC. Its translation: CASSAAGEQYF.

This chain links TRBV6-5 with TRBJ1-4; D unresolved. With 0 bases removed from V and 4 bases from J, the gap between germline ends came to 9 bases. The CDR3 length is 15 residues. In germline, CDR1 is MNHEY, CDR2 SVGAGI. CDR3 loop: CASSYSILYNEKLFF. The DNA of the CDR3 is TGTGCCAGCAGTTACTCGATCTTGTATAATGAAAAACTGTTTTTT.

The chain couples TRBV7-2 to TRBJ1-1; no clear D gene. Trimming left V 0 bases short and J 1 base short, with 6 bases between. The CDR3 length is 14 residues. Germline lookup yields CDR1 SGHTA and CDR2 FQGNSA. CDR3: CASSLAGPNTEAFF. CDR3 bases: TGTGCCAGCAGCTTAGCAGGGCCGAACACTGAAGCTTTCTTT.

This chain links TRBV4-1 with TRBJ2-7; D might be TRBD1 (5 bases). Germline values: CDR1 MGHRA, CDR2 YSYEKL. V was trimmed by 6 bases and J by 0 bases, leaving 15 bases between them. There are 15 residues in the CDR3. As DNA, the CDR3 is TGCGCCAGCAGTGATTTTACAGGACCCTCCTACGAGCAGTACTTC. Its translation is CASSDFTGPSYEQYF.

The gene calls are TRBV2 and TRBJ1-2, with a possible D match to TRBD1 (6 bases). Per the germline V gene, CDR1 is SNHLY and CDR2 is FYNNEI. This CDR3 contains 13 residues. The V end was cut by 0 bases, the J end by 8 bases, with 10 bases between. In DNA form, the CDR3 reads TGTGCCAGCAGTGAAGCGGGGGGCCGCGGCTACACCTTC. Residues: CASSEAGGRGYTF. The full variable domain, rest sourced from reference TRBV2 and TRBJ1-2, is EPEVTQTPSHQVTQMGQEVILRCVPISNHLYFYWYRQILGQKVEFLVSFYNNEISEKSEIFDDQFSVERPDGSNFTLKIRSTKLEDSAMYFCASSEAGGRGYTFGSGTRLTVV.

This clone was found a few times. This rearrangement joins TRBV9 to TRBJ2-3, with D tentatively TRBD2 (7 bases). Germline CDR1 reads SGDLS; CDR2 reads YYNGEE. With 4 bases removed from V and 6 bases from J, the gap between germline ends came to 18 bases. The CDR3 has 15 residues. CDR3 protein: CASSPHRGAGDTQYF. CDR3 coding DNA: TGTGCCAGCAGCCCCCACCGGGGGGCAGGGGATACGCAGTATTTT. Variable domain in full (rest from reference TRBV9 and TRBJ2-3): DSGVTQTPKHLITATGQRVTLRCSPRSGDLSVYWYQQSLDQGLQFLIQYYNGEERAKGNILERFSAQQFPDLHSELNLSSLELGDSALYFCASSPHRGAGDTQYFGPGTRLTVL.

The gene calls are TRBV6-5 and TRBJ2-7; D is possibly TRBD2 (6 bases). The CDR3 spans 14 residues. Germline CDR1 reads MNHEY; CDR2 reads SVGAGI. Between the trimmed V and J ends, which lost 2 bases and 7 bases, there was a span of 15 bases. CDR3 protein: CASSYREALGEQYF. The CDR3 nucleotides read TGTGCCAGCAGTTACAGGGAGGCCCTGGGGGAGCAGTACTTC.

V gene TRBV5-1 combines with J gene TRBJ2-5; maybe TRBD1 (6 bases). In germline, CDR1 is SGHRS, CDR2 YFSETQ. The CDR3 is 13 amino acids. V lost 4 bases and J 3 bases, leaving 10 bases between the germline ends. The CDR3 coding sequence is TGCGCCAGCAGCATACAGGGTGAAGAGACCCAGTACTTC. As protein: CASSIQGEETQYF.

The chain has TRBV10-3 and TRBJ1-5; 11 nucleotides agree with TRBD1. Trimming removed 0 bases from V and 7 bases from J; junction bases left unmatched: 8. There are 17 residues in the CDR3. CDR1 and CDR2 from the germline V gene are ENHRY and SYGVKD. The CDR3 DNA reads TGTGCCATCAGTGAGTCGGGCGGACAGGGGGCGCGACAGCCCCAGCATTTT. Protein product: CAISESGGQGARQPQHF.

This chain links TRBV5-1 with TRBJ1-1; unclear D gene. The CDR3 has 18 amino acids. Trimming took 2 bases from V and 0 from J, leaving 20 bases between them. Germline values: CDR1 SGHRS, CDR2 YFSETQ. This CDR3 is CASSFPTSRTGMNTEAFF. CDR3 coding DNA: TGCGCCAGCAGCTTTCCTACCAGCCGGACCGGCATGAACACTGAAGCTTTCTTT. The complete variable domain, with remaining parts taken from reference TRBV5-1 and TRBJ1-1, reads KAGVTQTPRYLIKTRGQQVTLSCSPISGHRSVSWYQQTPGQGLQFLFEYFSETQRNKGNFPGRFSGRQFSNSRSEMNVSTLELGDSALYLCASSFPTSRTGMNTEAFFGQGTRLTVV.

The V and J genes are TRBV28 and TRBJ1-6; a possible D gene is TRBD1 (5 bases). Looked up from germline, CDR1 is MDHEN and CDR2 is SYDVKM. The ends were cut back, 5 bases at V and 7 bases at J, with 21 bases in the middle. This CDR3 has 17 residues. CDR3 protein: CASSTFQGTRGNSPLHF. DNA for the CDR3: TGTGCCAGCAGTACATTCCAGGGAACCCGAGGGAATTCACCCCTCCACTTT.

This chain links TRBV11-3 with TRBJ1-1, with a weak D call TRBD1 (5 bases). This CDR3 has 13 residues. V was cut by 1 base and J by 6 bases, with 9 bases left in between. Germline V CDR1 and CDR2: SGHNT, YENEEA. The CDR3 protein is CASSLGGGSEAFF. CDR3 nucleotide sequence: TGTGCCAGCAGCTTAGGGGGGGGTTCTGAAGCTTTCTTT.

The chain uses TRBV28 and TRBJ2-3, with 7 positions matching TRBD2. Germline CDR1 is MDHEN and CDR2 is SYDVKM. This CDR3 is 15 amino acids long. V was clipped by 5 bases and J by 1 base; unmatched bases: 6. Here the CDR3 DNA reads TGTGCCAGCAGTCTTCGGACTAGTCGCACAGATACGCAGTATTTT. It is translated as CASSLRTSRTDTQYF.

V gene TRBV15 combines with J gene TRBJ1-3; D remains unclear. From germline, CDR1 is LNHNV and CDR2 YYDKDF (reference sequence). Deletions cut 10 bases from V and 1 base from J, with 8 bases between. The length of the CDR3 is 12 residues. CDR3 nucleotides: TGTGCCAGTAGAGAGTCTGGAAACACCATATATTTT. Translation: CASRESGNTIYF.

The V and J genes are TRBV6-5 and TRBJ2-7; D is ambiguous. Germline V lookup: CDR1 MNHEY, CDR2 SVGAGI. Deletions cut 5 bases from V and 2 bases from J, with 13 bases between. The length of the CDR3 is 14 residues. Here the CDR3 DNA reads TGTGCCAGCAGTCTAGGCATAGGCCCCTACGAGCAGTACTTC. Amino acid sequence: CASSLGIGPYEQYF.